Below, 18 T cell receptor beta chains from the same sample are listed, as sequenced in a study of blood T cell repertoires in COVID-19. Measured with immunoSEQ multiplex PCR; TCRdb has only the in-frame clones, and not every one. The repertoire has 30,000 to 35,000 clones, 90% to 95% of them found once; the top ten carry around 9.6%. Sequenced material: peripheral blood. These TCRs come from a human donor with active COVID-19. The donor label of this sample is uncertain.

The count of this clone is one. The rearrangement uses TRBV27 and TRBJ2-1; 8 bases line up with TRBD2. Germline V gene lookup returns CDR1 MNHEY and CDR2 SMNVEV (reference sequence). The CDR3 covers 15 residues. V was clipped by 6 bases and J by 2 bases; unmatched bases: 6. The CDR3 reads CASSPPGLAYNEQFF. CDR3 bases: TGTGCCAGCAGCCCCCCGGGACTAGCCTACAATGAGCAGTTCTTC.

This clone was seen once. CDR3 sequence (DNA): TGTGCCAGCCTAACTGACAGTTCCTACAATGAGCAGTTCTTC. It encodes CASLTDSSYNEQFF. The chain is built from TRBV2 and TRBJ2-1; tentatively, D is TRBD1 (5 bases). V was shortened by 8 bases and J by 1 base, with 12 bases between the two germline ends. Germline V lookup: CDR1 SNHLY, CDR2 FYNNEI. This CDR3 is 14 amino acids long. Looking up the rest from reference TRBV2 and TRBJ2-1 gives the full variable domain: EPEVTQTPSHQVTQMGQEVILRCVPISNHLYFYWYRQILGQKVEFLVSFYNNEISEKSEIFDDQFSVERPDGSNFTLKIRSTKLEDSAMYFCASLTDSSYNEQFFGPGTRLTVL.

The chain has TRBV7-9 and TRBJ2-5, with D tentatively TRBD2 (6 bases). Germline-derived CDR1 and CDR2 are SEHNR and FQNEAQ (reference sequence). There are 14 residues in the CDR3. The V and J ends lost 1 base and 7 bases respectively, with 13 bases between them. CDR3 loop: CASSLGGTGGTQYF. In DNA, the CDR3 is TGTGCCAGCAGCTTAGGAGGGACTGGGGGGACCCAGTACTTC.

The chain links TRBV2 to TRBJ2-1; 7 bases agree with TRBD2. With 4 bases clipped from V and 4 bases from J, the junction kept 7 bases outside the gene matches. The CDR3 spans 15 residues. Looked up from germline, CDR1 is SNHLY and CDR2 is FYNNEI. CDR3 DNA: TGTGCCAGCAGTGGAAGACTAGCAGATTACAATGAGCAGTTCTTC. Translated, it gives CASSGRLADYNEQFF.

The chain carries TRBV18 and TRBJ2-5; 9 positions match TRBD2. CDR3 length equals 15 residues. The germline V gene encodes CDR1 KGHSH and CDR2 LQKENI. Trimming took 3 bases from V and 5 from J; bases not matched to a gene: 7. The CDR3 DNA reads as TGTGCCAGCTCACCGGCGGCGGGAGGGTTGGAGACCCAGTACTTC. Its protein product is CASSPAAGGLETQYF.

This clone was counted once. V is TRBV9 and J is TRBJ1-2; tentatively, D is TRBD1 (5 bases). CDR1 and CDR2 (germline): SGDLS, YYNGEE. The CDR3 contains 16 residues. V lost 0 bases, J lost 6 bases, and 18 bases lay in between. In DNA form, the CDR3 reads TGTGCCAGCAGCGTAGAATCTGACAGCCAGATTAATGGCTACACCTTC. Its translation is CASSVESDSQINGYTF.

This sequence joins TRBV9 and TRBJ2-2; D unclear. This CDR3 contains 14 residues. In germline, CDR1 is SGDLS, CDR2 YYNGEE. V lost 0 bases and J lost 7, with 10 bases in between. CDR3 coding DNA: TGTGCCAGCAGCGTAGCCCCCTTAATCGGGGAGCTGTTTTTT. Its translation is CASSVAPLIGELFF.

This chain uses TRBV18 with TRBJ2-7; 9 bases map to TRBD1. The V gene's germline CDR1 is KGHSH and CDR2 LQKENI. V trimming: 4 bases; J trimming: 6 bases; junction bases outside the gene matches: 13. The CDR3 spans 16 residues. For the CDR3, the DNA is TGTGCCAGCTCACTAGCAGGGTCCGGGACAGGGAGCGAGCAGTACTTC. Translation gives CASSLAGSGTGSEQYF.

CDR3 in amino acids: CASSYGTSRNLETQYF. The CDR3 DNA reads TGTGCCAGCAGTTACGGGACTAGCAGAAATCTCGAGACCCAGTACTTC. The chain couples TRBV2 to TRBJ2-5, with 9 positions matching TRBD2. The CDR3 loop spans 16 amino acids. V shed 5 bases and J 5 bases; nucleotides not matched to a gene: 12. Germline loops: CDR1 SNHLY, CDR2 FYNNEI.

The chain carries TRBV5-6 and TRBJ1-3, with D maybe TRBD1 (5 bases). This CDR3 is built from 16 residues. From germline, CDR1 is SGHDT and CDR2 YYEEEE. V lost 2 bases to trimming and J lost 0 bases, with 12 bases between them. The CDR3 spells CASSFRPGVSGNTIYF. The CDR3, as DNA: TGTGCCAGCAGCTTTCGTCCGGGGGTCTCTGGAAACACCATATATTTT.

This clone is categorized as medium-sized. The chain uses TRBV6-5 and TRBJ2-7, with TRBD1 as a possible D gene (6 bases). The CDR3 spans 13 residues. Germline V gene sequence: CDR1 MNHEY, CDR2 SVGAGI. Trimming removed 5 bases at V and 0 bases at J, with 8 bases between. The CDR3 protein is CASSQDSSYEQYF. The CDR3 nucleotides read TGTGCCAGCAGTCAGGACAGCTCCTACGAGCAGTACTTC.

This clone has just one count. The chain recombines TRBV6-4 with TRBJ2-7, with 12 bases identical to TRBD2. Germline V lookup: CDR1 MRHNA, CDR2 SNTAGT. V gave up 3 bases and J gave up 3 bases; unmatched junction bases: 6. The CDR3 loop spans 16 amino acids. The CDR3 DNA reads TGTGCCAGCAGTGAACTAGCGGGGGGCGGGCTCTACGAGCAGTACTTC. This encodes CASSELAGGGLYEQYF.

The chain joins TRBV18 to TRBJ1-3, with D possibly matching TRBD1 (5 bases). This CDR3 has 14 residues. CDR1 and CDR2 from the germline V gene are KGHSH and LQKENI. V was cut by 3 bases and J by 4 bases, with 10 bases left in between. CDR3 loop: CASSPGGHGNTIYF. Written as DNA, the CDR3 is TGTGCCAGCTCACCCGGCGGACACGGAAACACCATATATTTT.

The chain is built from TRBV4-3 and TRBJ2-1, with TRBD2 identical over 12 bases. V lost 0 bases and J lost 9; bases outside the gene matches: 6. Per germline, CDR1 LGHNA and CDR2 YSLEER. CDR3 size: 16 residues. CDR3 bases: TGCGCCAGCAGCCAAGATCACCTAGCGGGAGGGGCTGAGCAGTTCTTC. Translation gives CASSQDHLAGGAEQFF.

The CDR3 sequence is CASSLTGTGVQPQHF. In DNA, the CDR3 is TGCGCCAGCAGCCTAACCGGGACAGGGGTTCAGCCCCAGCATTTT. This chain joins TRBV5-1 and TRBJ1-5, with TRBD1 identical over 10 bases. In germline, CDR1 is SGHRS, CDR2 YFSETQ. V was clipped by 4 bases and J by 6 bases; unmatched bases: 7. The CDR3 is 15 amino acids.

This chain links TRBV11-2 with TRBJ2-1; TRBD2 matches 7 bases. CDR3 length: 15 residues. V dropped 3 bases and J dropped 5; count of bases not matched to a gene: 7. Looked up from germline, CDR1 is SGHAT and CDR2 is FQNNGV. The CDR3 sequence is CASSFRTRRDNEQFF. The CDR3 bases are TGTGCCAGCAGCTTCAGGACTAGAAGGGACAATGAGCAGTTCTTC. Using reference TRBV11-2 and TRBJ2-1 for the parts outside the CDR3, the full variable domain is EAGVAQSPRYKIIEKRQSVAFWCNPISGHATLYWYQQILGQGPKLLIQFQNNGVVDDSQLPKDRFSAERLKGVDSTLKIQPAKLEDSAVYLCASSFRTRRDNEQFFGPGTRLTVL.

The genes are TRBV3-1 (or the pseudogene TRBV3-2) and TRBJ2-3; 7 bases agree with TRBD2. The CDR3 covers 15 residues. V lost 0 bases to trimming and J lost 2 bases; unmatched junction nucleotides: 2. Per germline, CDR1 LGHDT and CDR2 YNNKEL (reference sequence). CDR3 amino acids: CASSQERGVTDTQYF. The CDR3 DNA reads as TGTGCCAGCAGCCAAGAACGGGGGGTCACAGATACGCAGTATTTT.

The genes are TRBV10-3 and TRBJ1-1; D is unresolved. V lost 3 bases and J lost 6, with 17 bases in between. The CDR3 is 15 amino acids. CDR1 is ENHRY, CDR2 SYGVKD, per germline. For the CDR3, the DNA is TGTGCCATCAGTGACAGGTCTGGGCCAACTCCTGAAGCTTTCTTT. Translation: CAISDRSGPTPEAFF.